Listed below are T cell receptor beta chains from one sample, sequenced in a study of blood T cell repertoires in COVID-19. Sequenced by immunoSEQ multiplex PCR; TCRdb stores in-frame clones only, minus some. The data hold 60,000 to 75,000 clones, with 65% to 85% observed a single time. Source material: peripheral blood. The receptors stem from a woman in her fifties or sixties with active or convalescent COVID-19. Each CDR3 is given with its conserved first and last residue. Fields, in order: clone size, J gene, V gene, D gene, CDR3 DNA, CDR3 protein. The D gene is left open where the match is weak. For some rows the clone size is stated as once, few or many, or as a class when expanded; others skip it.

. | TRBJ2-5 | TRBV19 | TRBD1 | TGTGCCAGTAGTACCACAGGGGCAGGGACCCAGTACTTC | CASSTTGAGTQYF
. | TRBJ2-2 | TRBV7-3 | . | TGTGCCAGCAGCGCCCGAGGGCCGGCCACCGGGGAGCTGTTTTTT | CASSARGPATGELFF
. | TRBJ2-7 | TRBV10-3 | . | TGTGCCATCAGCCCCACTAGCCGATATCACGAGCAGTACTTC | CAISPTSRYHEQYF
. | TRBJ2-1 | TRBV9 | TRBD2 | TGTGCCAGCAGCGTAGTACTAGCGGGCAATGAGCAGTTCTTC | CASSVVLAGNEQFF
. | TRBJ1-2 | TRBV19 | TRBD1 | TGTGCCAGTAGTTCCTTAGACAGGGGGAGGAATGGCTACACCTTC | CASSSLDRGRNGYTF
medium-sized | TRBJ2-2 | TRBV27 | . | TGTGCCAGCAGTCTGTTAACCGGGGAGCTGTTTTTT | CASSLLTGELFF
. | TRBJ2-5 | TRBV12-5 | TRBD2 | TGTGCTAGTGGTTTGGCCGAGGGTGCTAGCGGTGGGGAGACCCAGTACTTC | CASGLAEGASGGETQYF
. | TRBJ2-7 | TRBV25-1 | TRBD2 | TGTGCCAGTTCTAAGGGACTATCCTACGAGCAGTACTTC | CASSKGLSYEQYF
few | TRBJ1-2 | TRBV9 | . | TGTGCCAGCAGCGTGTTGGGGAGCGCTAACTATGGCTACACCTTC | CASSVLGSANYGYTF
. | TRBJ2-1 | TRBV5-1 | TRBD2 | TGCGCCAGCAGCTCCCTTAAAGCGGGAGGCCCCTACAATGAGCAGTTCTTC | CASSSLKAGGPYNEQFF
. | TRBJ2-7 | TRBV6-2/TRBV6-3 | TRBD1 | TGTGCCAGCAGTGGGGGACAGGGGTTGTCCTACGAGCAGTACTTC | CASSGGQGLSYEQYF
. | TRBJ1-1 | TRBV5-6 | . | TGTGCCAGCAGCTTCCGAGTGAACACTGAAGCTTTCTTT | CASSFRVNTEAFF
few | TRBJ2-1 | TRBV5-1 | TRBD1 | TGCGCCAGCGGACAGGGTCAAGCTTACAATGAGCAGTTCTTC | CASGQGQAYNEQFF
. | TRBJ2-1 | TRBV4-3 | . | TGCGCCAGCAGCCAGCTACTAGACGCTGAGCAGTTCTTC | CASSQLLDAEQFF
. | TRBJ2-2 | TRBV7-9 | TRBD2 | TGTGCCAGCAGCTCCATCCCGGGACTAGCGGGAGCGGGCACCGGGGAGCTGTTTTTT | CASSSIPGLAGAGTGELFF
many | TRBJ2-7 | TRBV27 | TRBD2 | TGTGCCAGCAGTCCCGGACTAGCGGGGGTCTCGACCTTTGCCTCCCACGAGCAGTACTTC | CASSPGLAGVSTFASHEQYF